Following are 5 T cell receptor beta chains from one sample sequenced in a study of blood T cells in healthy people across ages. Sample-barcoded 5' priming and a J-beta primer mix drove a second PCR of about 6 to 12 cycles. TCRdb reanalysed the 5' RACE reads using MiXCR and keeps one entry per CDR3 protein. The sample shows 1.5 million to 2 million distinct CDR3 sequences, roughly two fifths of them seen only once. The material sequenced was blood. All receptors come from a human donor in good health.

This chain links TRBV6-2 or TRBV6-3 with TRBJ2-1, with 8 nucleotides matching TRBD1. The J segment lost 9 bases and the V segment lost 5 bases, leaving 3 bases of the junction unmatched. The CDR3 sequence is 12 residues long. The V gene's germline CDR1 is MNHEY and CDR2 SVGEGT. The CDR3 DNA follows: TGTGCCAGCAGTCCCAGGGGGCCTGAGCAGTTCTTC. Residues: CASSPRGPEQFF.

The chain employs TRBV4-3 and TRBJ2-7; D might be TRBD1 (5 bases). There are 14 residues in the CDR3. The V end lost 6 bases, the J end lost 5 bases, and 17 bases lay between the germline ends. The germline V gene encodes CDR1 LGHNA and CDR2 YSLEER. CDR3 in DNA: TGCGCCAGCAGTATCAGGGTCCTATCTGACGAGCAGTACTTC. Translation: CASSIRVLSDEQYF.

This clonotype has just a few counts. The genes are TRBV7-9 and TRBJ1-1; D uncertain. The V gene's germline CDR1 is SEHNR and CDR2 FQNEAQ (reference sequence). The CDR3 covers 15 residues. V was pared by 4 bases and J by 1 base, with 13 bases between. CDR3 amino acids: CASSSPGSGNTEAFF. The CDR3 DNA reads as TGTGCCAGCAGCTCCCCGGGTTCGGGGAACACTGAAGCTTTCTTT.

The chain combines TRBV20-1 with TRBJ1-5; 8 bases map to TRBD1. The CDR3 has 14 amino acids. Per germline, CDR1 DFQATT and CDR2 SNEGSKA (reference sequence). Trimming removed 5 bases from V and 4 bases from J; junction bases left unmatched: 7. CDR3 DNA: TGCAGTGCTCCTGGACAGGGACAGAATCAGCCCCAGCATTTT. Its translation: CSAPGQGQNQPQHF.

The rearrangement uses TRBV5-6 and TRBJ1-2; 7 bases fit TRBD1. CDR3 length equals 13 residues. Germline trimming cut 3 bases from V and 12 bases from J; bases unmatched to any gene: 11. Germline CDR1 reads SGHDT; CDR2 reads YYEEEE. The CDR3: CASSSGQSFGDTF. CDR3 coding DNA: TGTGCCAGCAGCTCGGGACAGTCCTTTGGAGACACCTTC.